This entry is about one T cell receptor beta chain. What this receptor recognizes is not known. Within one base of it there is no much larger clone, and no base qualities were kept. These data originate in a study of cytomegalovirus exposure and HLA in healthy donors (dated by TCRdb to about 2017). For context, the study as a whole: An earlier analysis of 550 to 700 of the donors reported about 250 Gb of sequence data and around 120 million unique TCR beta sequences from some 180 million T cells. In the later analysis, no new phenotypic data were used to find candidate immune exposures; instead, reliance was placed on TCR beta sequences and their occurrence across donors. An early release covering just under 650 HLA-typed donors comprised about 300 gigabases of sequencing data and around 80 million unique TCR sequences. Among the roughly 400 genotyped donors, 81% belonged to the genetic ancestry cluster associated with self-reported Caucasian donors. In addition to the first cohort of hundreds of subjects, a separate validation cohort of under 150 different subjects was used. Donor age, sex, ethnicity and CMV serostatus were compiled alongside the repertoire data. A later genetic analysis took genome-wide SNP genotypes for about three fifths of the roughly 670 donors and used that subset as a discovery cohort. In an earlier analysis of about 590 of the donors, high-throughput TCR beta sequencing was used to judge whether each TCR beta V gene segment behaved as functional or pseudogenic. Five DR-DQ haplotypes were treated as single units for association and clustering because of strong linkage in the cohort. A later analysis re-examined previously published TCR beta repertoires from more than 650 donors and added high-resolution HLA genotyping to investigate patterns of TCR occurrence. The study aimed to test whether cataloging public T cell receptors could reveal signatures of past pathogen exposure. Typing coverage differed by locus: A, B, C, DRB1 and DQB1 were typed in roughly 629-630 donors, DQA1 in 500 to 550, DPA1 in approximately 610, and DPB1 in around 490. HLA typing included class I and class II loci at four-digit resolution. Using immunosequencing, the study profiled T cell repertoires from about 650 subjects and related those repertoires to cytomegalovirus serostatus. To predict cytomegalovirus infection status, the study combined high-throughput TCR immunosequencing, statistical association of individual TCRs with disease status, and machine learning. On average, around 240,000 unique TCR beta nucleotide sequences were sequenced per donor among 398 genotyped donors of the cohort, with 15% to 20% of those sequences being non-productive. Every discovery cohort repertoire had been produced on one sequencing platform. What the work shows at the level of the full study, not this receptor alone: HLA typing was unavailable for some donors at each locus, so association tests used only the typed subset. Compared with the 666-donor mean, donors in an Asian-associated ancestry cluster had fewer N-insertions in productive TCRs, according to a later genetic analysis. The authors suggested that the approach could potentially be extended to other disease states and immunological phenotypes. In a later analysis, 16,951 TCR beta sequences were associated with specific HLA alleles at a false discovery rate of 0.05. In a later analysis, HLA-associated TCR beta chains showed more clonal expansion and lower generation probabilities than non-associated chains that were equally common. A further reported finding was that TCR beta sequences accurately predicted the HLA-A and HLA-B alleles for most subjects in the first cohort. A cluster of highly shared sequence variants was judged likely to be a technical artifact of the sequencing pipeline. Most TCR sequences were seen in very few donors, while some public TCRs were found in many individuals. In a later analysis, TCR association rates were found to vary across HLA loci, with the most associated TCRs seen for DRB1 alleles and the fewest for HLA-C alleles. In the study, approximately 150 TCR beta chains were listed as associated with cytomegalovirus. For the cohort, immune exposure information was limited to CMV serostatus. A later analysis reported that several top co-occurrence clusters appeared linked to parvovirus B19, influenza, CMV and Epstein-Barr virus. The presence/absence analyses assumed that sequencing depth was roughly uniform across donors, and that assumption may not be true. In an earlier analysis of approximately 590 of the donors, most TCR beta V segments appeared in productive rearrangements about 87% or about 30% of the time, broadly matching IMGT annotations. Because counts were too low, about 18 rarely observed V segments, including chromosome 9 orphons, were excluded from the earlier analysis of about 500 of the donors. According to a later analysis, most CMV-associated TCR beta chains appeared to be HLA-restricted, and the HLA associations seemed to be driven largely by CMV exposure. Only TCR beta chains were sequenced in this cohort, and the absence of alpha or paired-chain data limited detectable features. In vitro tests confirmed that three of the cytomegalovirus-associated TCR beta chains recognize cytomegalovirus antigens. The classifier was reported to diagnose cytomegalovirus status with high specificity and sensitivity in both the original and validation cohorts. When HLA alleles, especially DR and DQ, strongly co-occurred, attributing TCR associations to individual alleles was difficult. An association between a missense DCLRE1C variant and V-gene and J-gene trimming of TCR beta chains was found in a later genetic analysis and replicated in an independent cohort. The 87-base-pair reads could not distinguish some IMGT-functional V segments, including TRBV6-2 and TRBV6-3, so those segments were excluded. Linkage disequilibrium might explain the correlated functional status among segregating V segments, but an unknown experimental factor could not be ruled out.

In total, roughly 670 healthy bone marrow donors made up the cohort. At the time of sampling, every cohort member was nominally healthy, though immune exposures that went unrecorded were likely present. The donor was CMV seronegative and belonged to the group of several hundred seronegative cohort members. A peripheral blood sample was provided by each donor, and peripheral blood mononuclear cells were used for TCR beta sequencing. The Qiagen DNeasy Blood Extraction Kit was used to extract genomic DNA from the blood cell samples. Libraries came from the immunoSEQ multiplex PCR assay. The multiplex PCR relied on a mix of 60 forward primers for TCR Vbeta segments and 13 reverse primers for TCR Jbeta segments. Amplification of the CDR3 region of rearranged TCR beta genes was performed with a multiplex PCR assay on genomic DNA. The Illumina HiSeq System was used to sequence the amplified TCR beta libraries as 87-base-pair reads. Per the original workflow: Across the roughly 700 repertoires, a later analysis counted roughly 77 million unique TCR beta chains, roughly 11 million of which were shared by at least two donors. Raw reads were error-corrected and collapsed into unique sequences by a nearest-neighbor algorithm in which closely related sequences were merged to remove PCR and sequencing errors. Alignment of CDR3 sequences to IMGT reference sequences was used to assign V, D and J gene segments. For a sequence to be retained, a match of at least six nucleotides was required to both a V gene segment and a J gene segment. Rearrangements were classified as productive when the CDR3 lacked stop codons and remained in frame with V and J, and all other rearrangements were classified as non-productive. CDR3 was defined by IMGT convention, running from the second conserved V-encoded cysteine to the conserved J-encoded phenylalanine. The earlier analysis of 500 to 750 of the donors excluded any sequence lacking an unambiguous match to a single V gene segment. In an earlier analysis of several hundred of the donors, a V segment was called functional when productive rearrangements were above 56.7%, and segregating when the standard deviation between donors exceeded 5%. A statistical classification framework was built for diagnosing cytomegalovirus status from the catalog of TCR beta chain sequences. In a later analysis, TCR nucleotide sequences were compared against IMGT/GENE-DB human TR gene sequences so that V and J genes could be assigned. In a later analysis, CDR3 sequences and most-parsimonious VDJ recombination scenarios were assigned using the TCRdist pipeline. A later analysis defined each TCR beta chain by its CDR3 amino acid sequence plus V-gene family, and excluded reads lacking a unique V-gene family. To address suspected cross-contamination and a sequencing artifact, a later analysis removed around 600 highly shared, low-generation-probability nucleotide sequences. In a later analysis, a clonal expansion index was calculated for each public chain from normalized within-repertoire ranks of inferred template counts. In a later analysis, generation probabilities were computed using a VDJ recombination model fitted to out-of-frame rearrangements, and the results were checked against IGoR. In a later analysis, hypergeometric tests were used to score TCR-TCR, TCR-HLA and TCR-CMV co-occurrence, with a repertoire-size bias correction applied to TCR pairs. A later analysis estimated false discovery rates by permuting HLA or CMV assignments 20 times. A later analysis grouped co-occurring TCRs with DBSCAN, adding TCRdist sequence similarity when clustering within HLA-allele-positive subsets. For co-occurrence clustering, repertoires with fewer than 30,000 or more than 120,000 public chains were excluded, along with five repertoires with anomalous nucleotide sharing. The immuneACCESS repertoire file appears here via TCRdb, limited to in-frame rearrangements. These files lack a portion of the clones; in checked studies, under half of the deficit traces to unresolved V genes, and the cause of the others is not known. For V, J and clone size, that table is used; D and trimming come from the DNA. Within this sample are approximately 69,000 clones, with 76% of them counted one time only. The ten largest clones represent around 3% of the sample.

The germline V gene encodes CDR1 LNHNV and CDR2 YYDKDF (reference sequence). Relative to germline, V is missing 5 bases and J is missing 6 bases, with 9 bases of the junction outside any gene match. The CDR3 covers 15 residues, taking in both the cysteine and the phenylalanine. Only the CDR3 part of the read is kept: 45 bases, read in frame from the first base. Sequenced sample: PBMCs. The chain couples TRBV15 to TRBJ2-3; 9 nucleotides in the junction match TRBD1. This receptor was identified in a man between 18 and 35 years old in good health and CMV-seronegative. The CDR3 region has the sequence CATSARDRAADTQYF. The DNA sequence is given as TGTGCCACCAGCGCCCGGGACAGGGCAGCGGATACGCAGTATTTT.